This T cell receptor (beta chain) was captured in a study of cytomegalovirus exposure and HLA in healthy donors. The CDR3 consists of 15 residues. Trimming removed 6 bases from V and 3 bases from J; junction bases left unmatched: 9. Per germline, CDR1 MDHEN and CDR2 SYDVKM. Donors were drawn from the 120-subject validation cohort, separate from the 666-subject first cohort. Clones were read by immunoSEQ multiplex PCR, and TCRdb kept only the in-frame ones, dropping some. The sample records some 330,000 clones, roughly 88% being singletons. The receptor's source is a woman aged 18-29 years in good health and CMV-seronegative. The gene calls are TRBV28 and TRBJ2-7, with TRBD1 identical over 9 bases. The sequenced material came from PBMCs. The CDR3, as DNA: TGTGCCAGCAGGCACCCGGGACAGGGCTACTACGAGCAGTACTTC. Amino acid sequence: CASRHPGQGYYEQYF. The variable domain in full, with the rest retrieved from reference TRBV28 and TRBJ2-7, is DVKVTQSSRYLVKRTGEKVFLECVQDMDHENMFWYRQDPGLGLRLIYFSYDVKMKEKGDIPEGYSVSREKKERFSLILESASTNQTSMYLCASRHPGQGYYEQYFGPGTRLTVT.